This TCR beta chain was found in a study of blood T cell repertoires in COVID-19. About the research overall: Whether acute or convalescent, the COVID-19 samples came from the United States, Italy and Spain. In each case, the material was cDNA or gDNA derived from T cells, B-cell-depleted T cells, or PBMCs.

This CDR3 is 16 amino acids long. The germline V gene has CDR1 LNHNV and CDR2 YYDKDF (reference sequence). V gave up 6 bases and J gave up 4 bases, with 18 bases separating them. Methods used by the authors: Estimation of nucleated cell counts relied on the amplification of reference gene primers. Measured with immunoSEQ multiplex PCR; TCRdb has only the in-frame clones, and not every one. That table furnishes V, J and clone size, whereas the DNA furnished D and trimming. The sample lists around 140,000 clones, 65% to 80% occurring once. The chain uses TRBV15 and TRBJ2-2; tentatively, D is TRBD2 (5 bases). Source material: peripheral blood. The sequence was obtained from a woman aged 60 to 75 with acute or convalescent COVID-19. CDR3 protein: CATRSSEGRGTGELFF. DNA for the CDR3: TGTGCCACCAGGTCATCCGAGGGCCGAGGCACCGGGGAGCTGTTTTTT.